This is a list of T cell receptor beta chains from one sample in a study of T cell changes during pregnancy in multiple sclerosis. Profiled with immunoSEQ multiplex PCR; TCRdb holds only in-frame clones, not every one. The data show just under 65,000 clones, 91% seen once. The starting material was peripheral blood, obtained after pregnancy. These receptor sequences come from a female donor in good health, enrolled as a control in a pregnancy study. The CDR3 runs from the conserved cysteine through the conserved F or W. Fields, in order: V gene, D gene, J gene, CDR3 protein. A D gene is named only where the DNA matches it firmly.

TRBV19	TRBD1	TRBJ1-6	CASSTSGQGRTPLHF
TRBV4-3	NA	TRBJ1-2	CASSQVRGAYGYTF
TRBV7-2	TRBD2	TRBJ2-3	CASRTYHGLETDTQYF
TRBV14	TRBD2	TRBJ2-2	CASSQDRPSGGLVTGELFF
TRBV14	NA	TRBJ1-2	CASSHGGRYGYTF
TRBV4-3	TRBD2	TRBJ2-5	CASSQASPSGGAIETQYF
TRBV7-2	TRBD2	TRBJ2-5	CASSLAQVGEGTQYF
TRBV4-2	TRBD1	TRBJ1-1	CASSQDSAGGPVTGAFF
TRBV2	NA	TRBJ1-1	CASIQDRDSGGAFF
TRBV18	TRBD1	TRBJ1-1	CASSPTGGETEAFF
TRBV7-2	TRBD1	TRBJ1-5	CASSTRTGENQPQHF
TRBV6-1	NA	TRBJ1-2	CASSESAGSYGYTF
TRBV6-1	TRBD1	TRBJ1-2	CASYGTGVLGYTF
TRBV7-9	NA	TRBJ1-5	CASSFTGGDLNQPQHF
TRBV2	NA	TRBJ2-3	CASSGDRSNTDTQYF
TRBV4-3	TRBD1	TRBJ2-7	CASSQVSGTGGYEQYF
TRBV27	NA	TRBJ2-7	CASSSQGPGYEQYF
TRBV7-9	NA	TRBJ1-4	CASSYATGNEKLFF
TRBV4-1	TRBD1	TRBJ2-7	CASSLWTGEGEQYF
TRBV11-3	TRBD1	TRBJ1-1	CASRTGTNLKSFF
TRBV11-3	TRBD2	TRBJ2-5	CASSPRTSGLRETQYF
TRBV5-1	TRBD1	TRBJ2-5	CASSSAPIDLTGPDYFQETQYF
TRBV11-2	TRBD1	TRBJ1-2	CASSPGGLGYTF
TRBV27	NA	TRBJ1-2	CASSPGFPYGYTF
TRBV5-8	NA	TRBJ2-2	CASSPKERRNTGELFF
TRBV30	NA	TRBJ1-5	CAWSRQGNQPQHF
TRBV2	NA	TRBJ2-2	CASSITVNTGELFF
TRBV10-3	TRBD1	TRBJ2-1	CAISEYKDRGARNEQFF
TRBV7-3	NA	TRBJ1-1	CASSFGGNGRAFF
TRBV5-1	NA	TRBJ2-2	CASSLLPDTGELFF
TRBV5-1	TRBD1	TRBJ2-1	CASSLMGTGFNEQFF
TRBV6-1	TRBD1	TRBJ1-5	CASSGQGDTQPQHF
TRBV19	NA	TRBJ1-6	CASSEDWGQNSPLHF
TRBV2	TRBD1	TRBJ1-3	CASSGTGGFSGNTIYF
TRBV7-8	TRBD2	TRBJ2-5	CASRASGGAYQETQYF
TRBV7-2	TRBD1	TRBJ2-1	CASSLGVGTGGPYNEQFF
TRBV11-2	TRBD2	TRBJ2-1	CASSLGLAGDNEQFF
TRBV27	NA	TRBJ2-1	CARDRAGGVEQFF
TRBV18	NA	TRBJ1-1	CASSPWTEMNTEAFF
TRBV7-9	TRBD2	TRBJ2-1	CASSAGLAGYNEQFF
TRBV7-6	TRBD1	TRBJ1-3	CASSLMRGQGRLSYGNTIYF
TRBV30	NA	TRBJ1-2	CAWRGKGANYGYTF
TRBV19	NA	TRBJ1-2	CASSIAGDGYTF
TRBV4-1	TRBD1	TRBJ2-3	CASSQGQTGGSTDTQYF
TRBV2	TRBD1	TRBJ1-2	CASSVRTGYGYTF
TRBV5-1	TRBD1	TRBJ2-7	CASSLPGQAISYEQYF
TRBV5-4	NA	TRBJ1-2	CASSLQGLNYGYTF
TRBV9	NA	TRBJ1-1	CASSVGGAGNTEAFF
TRBV2	NA	TRBJ1-5	CASSGTTDRNQPQHF
TRBV7-9	NA	TRBJ1-4	CASSLVTTNEKLFF
TRBV9	TRBD1	TRBJ2-7	CASSVEDRAGEQYF
TRBV11-3	NA	TRBJ2-7	CASSRIGGSYEQYF
TRBV19	TRBD1	TRBJ1-2	CATRDRGNYGYTF
TRBV27	TRBD2	TRBJ2-2	CASTGGYTGELFF
TRBV4-3	NA	TRBJ2-5	CASSQLGSQETQYF
TRBV7-2	NA	TRBJ1-5	CASSLSGDQPQHF
TRBV6-1	NA	TRBJ1-1	CASSDHRNTEAFF